This T cell receptor (beta chain) originates from a study of T cells in Graves' hyperthyroidism and ophthalmopathy. Amplified regions were TCR beta CDR3 sequences from RNA transcripts. Researchers ran a first-round RT-PCR on the TCR CDR3 using the HTBI primer set. One entry per CDR3 protein, called by TCRdb with MiXCR from the multiplex PCR reads. The profile shows roughly 500,000 distinct CDR3 sequences, approximately 23% of them singletons. The CDR3 length is 14 residues. CDR1 is LNHDA, CDR2 SQIVND, per germline (reference sequence). Trimming shortened V by 5 bases and J by 6 bases, and 14 bases separated the two germline ends. This clonotype was observed a handful of times.

The J gene is TRBJ1-5, the V gene TRBV19, with a possible D match to TRBD1 (6 bases). Sequencing used blood. This sequence originates from a woman between 65 and 79 years old with Graves' ophthalmopathy. The CDR3 sequence: CASSEWGPGQPQHF. The CDR3 DNA is TGTGCCAGTAGTGAGTGGGGGCCTGGTCAGCCCCAGCATTTT.